This passage covers 4 T cell receptor beta chains from one sample sequenced in a study of metastatic and nonmetastatic thyroid tumors. TCRdb re-called the PCR reads through MiXCR. Of just over 8,000 clones listed, roughly 25% are singletons. None of the patients had undergone any treatment ahead of thyroid surgery. Sequencing was done on a sample of tumor tissue. The receptors were sampled from a female donor with papillary thyroid cancer or a benign thyroid nodule (not recorded which). Some clones in this sample may be carry-over from other donors' samples.

The V call is TRBV6-1, the J call TRBJ1-2; D not resolved. V lost 6 bases to trimming and J lost 3 bases, with 17 bases between them. CDR3 length: 15 amino acids. Germline CDR1 and CDR2: MNHNS and SASEGT. The CDR3 sequence is CASSSVGEMDYGYTF. Written as DNA, the CDR3 is TGTGCCAGCAGCTCTGTCGGGGAAATGGACTATGGCTACACCTTC.

This clone was counted between two and nine times. The chain is built from TRBV27 and TRBJ2-7, with TRBD1 as a possible D gene (5 bases). Trimming removed 6 bases from V and 0 bases from J, with 12 bases in between. The CDR3 runs to 14 residues. Germline V gene sequence: CDR1 MNHEY, CDR2 SMNVEV (reference sequence). CDR3 bases: TGTGCCAGCAGCGTACAGGTCAGCTCCTACGAGCAGTACTTC. Encoded protein: CASSVQVSSYEQYF.

This clone was counted a few times. J is TRBJ2-3 and V is TRBV6-1, with 7 bases aligning to TRBD1. Germline CDR1 MNHNS, CDR2 SASEGT. This CDR3 contains 12 residues. Germline trimming cut 6 bases from V and 4 bases from J; bases unmatched to any gene: 1. CDR3 sequence reads: CASSGTADTQYF. CDR3 in DNA: TGTGCCAGCAGCGGGACAGCAGATACGCAGTATTTT.

This clone was seen many times. The chain is built from TRBV7-3 and TRBJ2-1, with D possibly TRBD2 on 5 matching bases. Germline-derived CDR1 and CDR2 are SGHTA and FQGTGA. The CDR3 contains 14 residues. Trimming cost V 5 bases and J 0 bases, with 8 bases left between them. The CDR3 region has the DNA TGTGCCAGCAGCCCCCGGGGCTCCTACAATGAGCAGTTCTTC. This translates into CASSPRGSYNEQFF.